This TCR beta chain comes out of a study of early T cells in non-severe SARS-CoV-2 infection. TCRdb itself ran the 5' RACE reads through MiXCR, one entry per CDR3 protein. The sample has roughly 47,000 distinct CDR3 sequences, about 23% seen once. Germline V lookup: CDR1 LGHNA, CDR2 YSLEER. Between the trimmed V and J ends, which lost 0 bases and 8 bases, there was a span of 14 bases. The CDR3 sequence is 15 residues long. The chain combines TRBV4-3 with TRBJ2-1; TRBD1 is a possible D gene (6 bases). Material: whole blood, obtained at baseline. This sequence originates from an adult who was a healthcare worker with PCR-confirmed SARS-CoV-2 infection or an uninfected control (not recorded which). The CDR3 DNA sequence: TGCGCCAGCAGCCAAGATCTTTATGGGGGCGATGAGCAGTTCTTC. This gives the protein CASSQDLYGGDEQFF.